The source of this TCR beta chain is a study of identifying expanded T cells in peripheral blood. The V gene's germline CDR1 is WSHSY and CDR2 SAAADI. The CDR3 totals 19 residues. V gave up 1 base and J gave up 3 bases; unmatched junction bases: 11. Sequencing used immunoSEQ multiplex PCR; TCRdb keeps in-frame clones, though not all of them. This sample has 85,000 to 100,000 clones; about 87% occur once, and the top ten carry 4% to 4.5%. No infections or other immune events were documented during collection. This rearrangement joins TRBV10-2 to TRBJ2-2, with 10 bases matching TRBD1. Sequencing used blood. The receptor comes from a person aged 18 to 70 in good health. The CDR3 loop reads CASSEYGGRGTGDTGELFF. DNA of the CDR3: TGCGCCAGCAGTGAGTACGGGGGACGAGGGACAGGGGACACCGGGGAGCTGTTTTTT.